This TCR beta chain came from a study of molecular identifiers for immune sequencing clone quantification. Study-level background: Sequencing covered four of five parts into which replicate RNA from approximately 20,000 or 98,000 naive CD8 cells was split. Findings and caveats of the study: Clones with over 20 RNA copies captured over 99% of effector molecules but under 1% of naive ones.

Germline V lookup: CDR1 MNHEY, CDR2 SVGEGT. The CDR3 extends over 12 amino acids. TCRdb reprocessed the PCR reads via MiXCR and lists one record per CDR3 protein. Here the sample spans some 680,000 distinct CDR3 sequences, about 25% being singletons. This clonotype appeared a single time. Its antigen is not identified. Possible read error: a much larger clone is one base away. This sequence was found in a human donor in good health. Some libraries in this study had Jurkat cell RNA spiked in. The chain couples TRBV6-2 or TRBV6-3 to TRBJ2-7; tentative D call: TRBD1 (5 bases). Sequencing was done on a sample of naive CD8+ T cells from blood, with Jurkat cell RNA spiked in. Documented subset: FACS-sorted CD8+CD4-CCR7+CD45RA+ naive T cells. As DNA, the CDR3 is TGTGCCAGCAGTTACGACAGTTCCGAGCGGTACTTC. Residues: CASSYDSSERYF.